Shown below are 15 T cell receptor beta chains from a single sample sequenced in a study of human T cells and chemical hapten exposure. The time point is: patch test 2, 6 weeks after DPC sensitization. Treatment denoted: therapeutic diphenylcyclopropenone sensitization with weekly scalp DPC. TCRdb passed the RACE reads through MiXCR, listing each CDR3 protein once. The sample has 350,000 to 400,000 distinct CDR3 sequences; about 6.3% are singletons. Here the sequenced sample was whole blood, taken in connection with sensitization to the hapten diphenylcyclopropenone (DPC). All receptors come from a woman younger than 35 with alopecia areata. Some clones in this sample may be carry-over from other donors' samples.

Turning to this clonotype: A much larger clone sits a single nucleotide away, making a read error possible. DNA for the CDR3: TGTGCCAGCAGACGGGACAGGGGATGGAACACCATATATTTT. It translates to CASRRDRGWNTIYF. The genes are TRBV5-4 and TRBJ1-3; TRBD1 matches at 10 bases. J was trimmed by 7 bases and V by 5 bases; bases with no gene match: 6. The CDR3 extends over 14 amino acids. Germline assignment: CDR1 SGHNT and CDR2 YYREEE (reference sequence).

In its sample, this clonotype was seen many times. The rearrangement joins TRBV6-1 to TRBJ1-1, with TRBD1 identical over 10 bases. The CDR3 covers 15 residues. CDR1 is MNHNS, CDR2 SASEGT, per germline. J lost 13 bases, V lost 1 base, and 12 bases had no gene match. In DNA, the CDR3 is TGTGCCAGCAGTGAAGTAGGTCAGGGACAGGGGTACGATTTCTTT. Translating gives CASSEVGQGQGYDFF.

The chain recombines TRBV7-9 with TRBJ1-4, with unresolved D. Per germline, CDR1 SEHNR and CDR2 FQNEAQ (reference sequence). This CDR3 contains 14 residues. Trimming removed 1 base at V and 7 bases at J, with 10 bases between. The CDR3 coding sequence is TGTGCCAGCAGCTTAGGGGCAGCTATTGAAAAACTGTTTTTT. Its translation is CASSLGAAIEKLFF.

This chain joins TRBV28 and TRBJ2-4; D not certain. Germline CDR1 is MDHEN and CDR2 is SYDVKM. This CDR3 is built from 18 residues. The germline V and J ends were trimmed by 1 base and 0 bases, with 16 bases remaining between them. The CDR3 loop is CASSLSPYKRRAKNIQYF. The CDR3 nucleotides read TGTGCCAGCAGTTTATCCCCCTACAAACGGAGAGCCAAAAACATTCAGTACTTC.

This clonotype came up a few times. The V and J genes are TRBV5-1 and TRBJ2-5, with 7 bases identical to TRBD1. The V and J ends lost 1 base and 4 bases, in that order; junction bases with no gene match: 10. The CDR3 length is 16 residues. From germline, CDR1 is SGHRS and CDR2 YFSETQ. This CDR3 reads CASSLIQGERGETQYF. The CDR3, as DNA: TGCGCCAGCAGCTTGATCCAGGGGGAGAGGGGAGAGACCCAGTACTTC.

Worth noting for this clonotype: This sequence may be a read error, since a much larger clone differs from it by one base. V and J are TRBV6-5 and TRBJ1-1, with TRBD1 as a possible D gene (5 bases). The CDR3 extends over 12 amino acids. V gave up 10 bases and J gave up 5 bases, with 14 bases separating them. From germline, CDR1 is MNHEY and CDR2 SVGAGI. The CDR3 DNA reads TGTGCCACTAGGGGACCGGGAACTGAAGCTTTCTTT. This encodes CATRGPGTEAFF.

This clonotype showed up many times. Here the CDR3 reads CASSRGHSTDTQYF. The CDR3 nucleotides read TGTGCCAGCTCTCGGGGACACAGCACAGATACGCAGTATTTT. The V and J genes are TRBV11-3 and TRBJ2-3; TRBD1 might be the D (6 bases). With 8 bases removed from V and 0 bases from J, the gap between germline ends came to 12 bases. This CDR3 spans 14 amino acids. Germline assignment: CDR1 SGHNT and CDR2 YENEEA.

This clonotype came up once. This chain connects TRBV6-2 or TRBV6-3 to TRBJ2-3; 7 nucleotides match TRBD1. The CDR3 is 14 residues long. With 6 bases clipped from V and 0 bases from J, the junction kept 3 bases outside the gene matches. Germline V gives CDR1 MNHEY, CDR2 SVGEGT. CDR3 DNA sequence: TGTGCCAGCAGCGGACAGGCTAGCACAGATACGCAGTATTTT. It yields the protein CASSGQASTDTQYF.

At least ten counts were recorded for this clonotype. The chain carries TRBV6-2 or TRBV6-3 and TRBJ1-5; D is uncertain. The V end lost 0 bases, the J end lost 7 bases, and 13 bases lay between the germline ends. The length of the CDR3 is 15 residues. Germline CDR1 is MNHEY and CDR2 is SVGEGT. The CDR3 region is CASSYSQVFGQPQHF. The CDR3 DNA reads as TGTGCCAGCAGTTACTCGCAGGTCTTCGGGCAGCCCCAGCATTTT.

This clonotype was recorded a few times. The chain combines TRBV20-1 with TRBJ2-1; D not resolved. Germline CDR1 reads DFQATT; CDR2 reads SNEGSKA (reference sequence). CDR3 length equals 11 residues. V was trimmed by 3 bases and J by 8 bases, leaving 8 bases between them. CDR3 sequence (DNA): TGCAGTGCTAGTCGGCAGCATGAGCAGTTCTTC. It specifies CSASRQHEQFF.

The chain links TRBV2 to TRBJ1-4; no reliable D call. Germline V lookup: CDR1 SNHLY, CDR2 FYNNEI. The V and J ends lost 5 bases and 0 bases respectively, with 10 bases between them. The length of the CDR3 is 15 residues. CDR3 amino acids: CASSQYLSTNEKLFF. In nucleotides, the CDR3 is TGTGCCAGCAGTCAATATTTATCAACTAATGAAAAACTGTTTTTT.

A few counts support this clonotype. V gene TRBV6-2 or TRBV6-3 combines with J gene TRBJ1-5; TRBD1 might be the D (5 bases). CDR1 is MNHEY, CDR2 SVGEGT, per germline. Trimming removed 4 bases at V and 7 bases at J, with 17 bases between. The CDR3 is 15 amino acids. The CDR3 DNA reads as TGTGCCAGCAGTTTTAACTGGGGGACCCTACAGCCCCAGCATTTT. Translation gives CASSFNWGTLQPQHF.

This clonotype occurred a few times. V usage is TRBV6-5 and J usage is TRBJ2-3; D not certain. V dropped 6 bases and J dropped 4 bases, with 17 bases sitting between them. The CDR3 has 15 residues. Germline CDR1 reads MNHEY; CDR2 reads SVGAGI. CDR3 DNA sequence: TGTGCCAGCAGATCCCCGGTTGGGTATGCAGATACGCAGTATTTT. Translation gives CASRSPVGYADTQYF.

This clonotype was seen at least ten times. The chain employs TRBV29-1 and TRBJ1-3, with TRBD1 matching 7 bases. CDR1 is SQVTM and CDR2 is ANQGSEA in the germline V gene. This CDR3 region has 11 residues. J lost 7 bases, V lost 4 bases, and 1 base had no gene match. Here the CDR3 reads CSVVRGNTIYF. CDR3 coding DNA: TGCAGCGTTGTCAGGGGGAACACCATATATTTT.

This clonotype was counted between two and nine times. This chain joins TRBV3-1 and TRBJ1-2; 7 bases fit TRBD1. J was trimmed by 6 bases and V by 6 bases; bases with no gene match: 7. Looked up from germline, CDR1 is LGHDT and CDR2 is YNNKEL (reference sequence). The length of the CDR3 is 13 residues. CDR3: CASSPTGSHGYTF. The CDR3 region has the DNA TGTGCCAGCAGTCCGACAGGGTCCCATGGCTACACCTTC.